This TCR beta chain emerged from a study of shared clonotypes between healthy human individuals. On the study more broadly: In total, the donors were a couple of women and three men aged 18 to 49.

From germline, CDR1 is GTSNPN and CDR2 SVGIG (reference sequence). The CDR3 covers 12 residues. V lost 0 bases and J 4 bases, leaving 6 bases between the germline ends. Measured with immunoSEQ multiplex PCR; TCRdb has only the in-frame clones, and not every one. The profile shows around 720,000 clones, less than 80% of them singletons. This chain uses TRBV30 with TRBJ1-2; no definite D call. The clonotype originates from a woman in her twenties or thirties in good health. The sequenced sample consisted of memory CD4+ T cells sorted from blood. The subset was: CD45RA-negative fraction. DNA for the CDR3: TGTGCCTGGAGTGTCGGAGGCTATGGCTACACCTTC. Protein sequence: CAWSVGGYGYTF.